This TCR beta chain was retrieved from a study of CD8+ T cells in alopecia areata (dated by TCRdb to about 2018). The study in broad terms: The treated patients, all with moderate-to-severe alopecia areata, were enrolled in an open-label pilot trial of oral tofacitinib given at 5 to 10 mg twice daily. RNA was extracted with the PAXgene miRNA kit for fixed scalp, the miRNeasy kit for PBMCs, and the RNeasy kit for mouse skin. Scalp clonality was compared among normal scalp (n=4), patchy alopecia areata scalp (n=8), and alopecia totalis/universalis scalp (n=8). Biopsies were taken from tofacitinib-treated patients at baseline and at 4 and 24 weeks of treatment, and a later scalp biopsy was taken in several of the tofacitinib-treated patients. In treated patients, disease severity was measured using the SALT score, which gives the percentage of scalp surface area affected. Patients received tofacitinib for 6 to 18 months and were then followed off drug for 6 months to check for delayed response and recurrence. immunoSEQ multiplex PCR using 35 Vbeta forward primers and 13 Jbeta reverse primers was used to amplify TCRbeta CDR3 regions. To study T cell clonal expansion in alopecia areata, the researchers applied high-throughput TCRbeta sequencing to both the C3H/HeJ mouse model and human patients. Scalp tissue and sorted CD4+ and CD8+ peripheral blood T cells from patchy and totalis/universalis alopecia areata patients and from healthy controls were covered by human TCRbeta sequencing. The paper as a whole reports these results and caveats: Because the treated cohort was small and included a single nonresponder, larger studies are needed to assess links between baseline CD8+ expansion and response. Unlike mouse skin, which is dominated by gammadelta T cells, normal human skin has resident alphabeta T cells that are also sequenced, and this complicates analysis of the scalp TCR repertoire. Compared with mice, TCR sequences shared between patients were less clear, possibly partly because of HLA diversity across the patient population. Tofacitinib significantly lowered scalp clonality and the number of expanded CD8+ clones among the top 100 scalp clones. Many expanded lesional clones were found to persist in scalp and blood during tofacitinib treatment, and relapse after treatment cessation may be partly explained by this persistence. Compared with normal scalp, lesional scalp, particularly in alopecia totalis/universalis, had higher clonality and more expanded CD8+ clones, which suggests antigenic drive.

The sample's time point label is to be understood as: more than three weeks on oral tofacitinib. What the treatment or condition label conveys for this sample: oral pan-JAK inhibitor, 5-10 mg twice daily. Peripheral blood and lesional scalp punch biopsies were obtained from patients with alopecia areata. PBMCs were separated by density centrifugation and stained for CD3, CD4 and CD8, after which CD4+ and CD8+ T cells were sorted on a FACSAria. V was cut back by 1 base and J by 5 bases, leaving a gap of 8 bases between them. CDR1 and CDR2, looked up from the germline V gene, are SQVTM and ANQGSEA. Spanning cysteine to phenylalanine, the CDR3 consists of 12 amino acids. The only DNA kept is the CDR3, 36 bases in frame from the first base. Details on this clone: Its antigen specificity is not known. No much larger clone is present one base from it, and per-base qualities are unavailable.

Receptors were amplified or captured by the immunoSEQ multiplex PCR assay. RNA was extracted from all samples and reverse transcribed into cDNA, which served as template for TCR sequencing. SuperScript III was used to make first-strand cDNA, primed with a 2:1 mix of oligo-dT and random hexamers. A synthetic immune receptor repertoire was used to measure amplification bias, and any remaining bias was corrected computationally. From the authors' description of their analysis: After raw reads were preprocessed to remove errors, the CDR3 was defined following IMGT conventions as running from the conserved cysteine to phenylalanine. Clonality was calculated as 1 minus Shannon entropy normalized by log2 of the number of productive unique TCRs. CD4 or CD8 identity of scalp clones was inferred by cross-referencing scalp TCRbeta sequences with sorted blood CD4 and CD8 repertoires. Held by TCRdb, this immuneACCESS table contains in-frame sequences only and omits some clones. Under half of the omission traces to an unresolved V gene where checked; the cause of the rest is unknown. That table is the source of V, J and clone size, and D and trimming were worked out from the DNA. The sample data list about 210,000 clones, and about 57% of these were observed just once. Clones ranked in the top ten supply 1.6% of the sample.

The sequence was obtained from a human donor with alopecia areata. Sequencing was performed on CD4+ T cells sorted from blood, taken at week 4, from a patient treated with tofacitinib. Rearrangement joined TRBV29-1 to TRBJ1-1, with the D segment identity uncertain. In nucleotides, the sequence is TGCAGCGTTGAAGGGGGAGGGACTGAAGCTTTCTTT. This yields the protein CSVEGGGTEAFF.